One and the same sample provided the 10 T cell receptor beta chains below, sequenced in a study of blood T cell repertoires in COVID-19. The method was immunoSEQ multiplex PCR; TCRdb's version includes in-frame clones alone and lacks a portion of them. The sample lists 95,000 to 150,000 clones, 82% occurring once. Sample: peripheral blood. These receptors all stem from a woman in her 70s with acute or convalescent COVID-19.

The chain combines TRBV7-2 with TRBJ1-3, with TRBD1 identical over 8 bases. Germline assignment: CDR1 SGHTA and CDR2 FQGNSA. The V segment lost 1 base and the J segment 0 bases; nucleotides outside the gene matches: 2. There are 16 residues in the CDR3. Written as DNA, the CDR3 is TGTGCCAGCAGCTTAGGGGACAGGTACTCTGGAAACACCATATATTTT. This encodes CASSLGDRYSGNTIYF.

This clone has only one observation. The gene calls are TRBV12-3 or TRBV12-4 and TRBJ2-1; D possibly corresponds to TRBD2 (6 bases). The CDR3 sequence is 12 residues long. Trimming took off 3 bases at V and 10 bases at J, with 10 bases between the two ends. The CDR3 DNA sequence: TGTGCCAGCAGTTTCGGACTACCAGAGCAGTTCTTC. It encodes CASSFGLPEQFF.

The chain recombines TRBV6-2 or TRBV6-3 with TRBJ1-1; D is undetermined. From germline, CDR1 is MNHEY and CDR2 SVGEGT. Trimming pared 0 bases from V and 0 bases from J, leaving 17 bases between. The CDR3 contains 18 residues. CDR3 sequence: CASSYSMTGRRVNTEAFF. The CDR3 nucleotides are TGTGCCAGCAGTTACTCGATGACTGGCAGACGGGTGAACACTGAAGCTTTCTTT.

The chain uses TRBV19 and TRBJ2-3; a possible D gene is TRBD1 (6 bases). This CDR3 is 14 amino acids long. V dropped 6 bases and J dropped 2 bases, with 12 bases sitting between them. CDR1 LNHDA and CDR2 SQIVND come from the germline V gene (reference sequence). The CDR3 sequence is CASRVGGPTDTQYF. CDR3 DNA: TGTGCCAGTAGGGTTGGGGGCCCCACAGATACGCAGTATTTT.

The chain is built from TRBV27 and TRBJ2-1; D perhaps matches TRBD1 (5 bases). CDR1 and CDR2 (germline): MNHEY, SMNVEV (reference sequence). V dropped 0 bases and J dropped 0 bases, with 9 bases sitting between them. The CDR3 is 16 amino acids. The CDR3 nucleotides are TGTGCCAGCAGTTTATCGGGGCGCAGCTCCTACAATGAGCAGTTCTTC. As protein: CASSLSGRSSYNEQFF.

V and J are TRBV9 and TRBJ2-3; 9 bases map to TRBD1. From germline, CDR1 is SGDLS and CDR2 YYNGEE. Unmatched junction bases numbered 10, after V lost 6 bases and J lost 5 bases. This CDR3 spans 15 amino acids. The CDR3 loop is CASTKGDRAIDTQYF. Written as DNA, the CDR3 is TGTGCCAGCACCAAAGGGGACAGGGCGATAGATACGCAGTATTTT.

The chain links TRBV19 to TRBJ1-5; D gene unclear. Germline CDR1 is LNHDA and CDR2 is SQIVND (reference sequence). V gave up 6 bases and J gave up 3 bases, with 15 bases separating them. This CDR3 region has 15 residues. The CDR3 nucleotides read TGTGCCAGTAGAATTGGAAGACACCACAATCAGCCCCAGCATTTT. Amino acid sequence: CASRIGRHHNQPQHF.

CDR3 sequence reads: CASSLSGGINTQYF. The CDR3 region has the DNA TGTGCCAGCAGTCTAAGCGGGGGGATAAATACGCAGTATTTT. The chain has TRBV6-2 or TRBV6-3 and TRBJ2-3; 9 bases align to TRBD2. V lost 5 bases, J lost 7 bases, and 7 bases stayed unmatched. This CDR3 has 14 amino acids. Germline CDR1 MNHEY, CDR2 SVGEGT.

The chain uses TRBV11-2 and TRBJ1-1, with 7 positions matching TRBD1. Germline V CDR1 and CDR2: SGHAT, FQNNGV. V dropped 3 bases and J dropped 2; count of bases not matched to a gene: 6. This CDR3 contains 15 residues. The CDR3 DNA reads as TGTGCCAGCAGCTTTGCCGGGACAGCTAACACTGAAGCTTTCTTT. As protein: CASSFAGTANTEAFF.

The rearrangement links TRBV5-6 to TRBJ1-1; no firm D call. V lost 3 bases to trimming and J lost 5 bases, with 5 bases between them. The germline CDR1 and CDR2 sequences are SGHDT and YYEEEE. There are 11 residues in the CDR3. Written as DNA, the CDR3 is TGTGCCAGCAGCTCGAGGACTGAAGCTTTCTTT. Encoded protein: CASSSRTEAFF.